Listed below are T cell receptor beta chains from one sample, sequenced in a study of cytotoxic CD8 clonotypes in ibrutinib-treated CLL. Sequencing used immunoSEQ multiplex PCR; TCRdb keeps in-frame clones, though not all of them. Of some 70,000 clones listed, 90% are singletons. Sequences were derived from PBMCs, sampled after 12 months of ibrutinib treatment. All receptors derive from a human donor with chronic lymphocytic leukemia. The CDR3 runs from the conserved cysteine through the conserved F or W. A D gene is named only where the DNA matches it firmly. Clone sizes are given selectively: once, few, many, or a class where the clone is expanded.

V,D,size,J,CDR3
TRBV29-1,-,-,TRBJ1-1,CSVEDLTGGRTNTEAFF
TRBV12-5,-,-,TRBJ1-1,CASGFQVPTEAFF
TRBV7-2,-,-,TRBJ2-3,CASSVRVDTQYF
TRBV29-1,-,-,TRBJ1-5,CSVAHYSNQPQHF
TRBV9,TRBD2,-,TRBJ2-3,CASSVELAGVSTDTQYF
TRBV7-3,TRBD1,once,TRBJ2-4,CASSEWTGENIQYF
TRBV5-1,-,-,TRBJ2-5,CASSLRRAGQGETQYF
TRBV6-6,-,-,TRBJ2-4,CASSYRTENIQYF
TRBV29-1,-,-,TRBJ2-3,CSVEDRRIGTDTQYF
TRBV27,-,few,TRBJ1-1,CASSLSGSRAFF
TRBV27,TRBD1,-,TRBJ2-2,CASLRGPNTGELFF
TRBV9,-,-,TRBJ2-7,CASSVSGYEQYF
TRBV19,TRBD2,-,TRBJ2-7,CASSRIGTSGRGDEQYF
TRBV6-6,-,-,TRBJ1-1,CASMPRQNTEAFF
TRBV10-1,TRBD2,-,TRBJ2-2,CASSSGTTNTGELFF
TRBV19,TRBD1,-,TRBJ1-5,CASSPRGQGWNQPQHF
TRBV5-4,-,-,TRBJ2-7,CASSFPGGDRSYEQYF
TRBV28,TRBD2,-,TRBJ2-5,CASSPGTIRGTQYF
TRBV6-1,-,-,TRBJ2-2,CASRDGELFF
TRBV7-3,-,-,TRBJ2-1,CASSPGQLYEQFF
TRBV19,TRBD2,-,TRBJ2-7,CASSARGGVNYEQYF
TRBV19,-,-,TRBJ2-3,CASSKGSGREDTQYF
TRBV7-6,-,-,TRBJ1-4,CASSGTRVDEKLFF
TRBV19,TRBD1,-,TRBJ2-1,CASSIDRGLTNEQFF
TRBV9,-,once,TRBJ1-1,CASRGVNTEAFF
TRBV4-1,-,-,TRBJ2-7,CASSQEGGRDYEQYF
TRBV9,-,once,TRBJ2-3,CASSVGDGDTQYF
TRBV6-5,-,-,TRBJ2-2,CASSVAATGELFF
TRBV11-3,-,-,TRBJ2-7,CASSLGGPYEQYF
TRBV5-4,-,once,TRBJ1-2,CASRLRGGLPNYGYTF
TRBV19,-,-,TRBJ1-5,CASSRGKVSNQPQHF
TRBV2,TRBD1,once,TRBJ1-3,CASKGTGDGNTIYF
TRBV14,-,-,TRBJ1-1,CASSPREQNQRKAFF
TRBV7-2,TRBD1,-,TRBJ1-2,CASRRTGGGGYTF
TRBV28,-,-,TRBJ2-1,CASSLGGHGTMGQFF
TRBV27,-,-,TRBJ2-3,CASSPRRSTHTQYF
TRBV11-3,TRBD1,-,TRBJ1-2,CASSNSYWDRAFLYGYTF
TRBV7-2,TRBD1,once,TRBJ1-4,CASSSYDRGLGEKLFF
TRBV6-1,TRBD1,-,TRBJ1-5,CASISTGDQPQHF
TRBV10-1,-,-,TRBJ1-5,CASTPRGAQPQHF
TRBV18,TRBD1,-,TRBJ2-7,CASSDQAGTGAYEQYF
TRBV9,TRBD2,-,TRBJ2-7,CASSVLAEIPYEQYF
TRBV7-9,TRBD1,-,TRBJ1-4,CASSLGDRGGEKLFF
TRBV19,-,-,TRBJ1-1,CASSISDTEAFF
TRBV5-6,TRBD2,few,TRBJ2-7,CASRRAIETSGLTNYEQYF
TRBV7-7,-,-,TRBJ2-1,CASSQTYGVEQFF
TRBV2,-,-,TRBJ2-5,CASRGGETQYF
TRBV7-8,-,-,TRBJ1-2,CASSSPGYGYTF
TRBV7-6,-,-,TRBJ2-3,CASSLKDYTDTQYF
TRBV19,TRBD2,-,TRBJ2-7,CASSIGGGPYEQYF